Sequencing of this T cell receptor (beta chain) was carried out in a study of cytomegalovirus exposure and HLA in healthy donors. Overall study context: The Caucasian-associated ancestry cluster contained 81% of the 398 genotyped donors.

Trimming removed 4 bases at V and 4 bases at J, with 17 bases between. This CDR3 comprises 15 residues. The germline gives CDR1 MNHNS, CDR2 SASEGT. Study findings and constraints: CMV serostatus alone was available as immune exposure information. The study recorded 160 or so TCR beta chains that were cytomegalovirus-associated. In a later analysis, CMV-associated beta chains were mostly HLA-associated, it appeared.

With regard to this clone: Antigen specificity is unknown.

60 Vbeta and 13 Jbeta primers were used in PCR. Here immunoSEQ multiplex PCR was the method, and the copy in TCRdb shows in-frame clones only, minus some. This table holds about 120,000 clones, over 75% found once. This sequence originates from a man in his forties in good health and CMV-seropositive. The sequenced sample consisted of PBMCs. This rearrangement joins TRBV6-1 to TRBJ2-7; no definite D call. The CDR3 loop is CASSVSHRIDYEQYF. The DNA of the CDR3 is TGTGCCAGCAGTGTTTCACACAGAATAGATTACGAGCAGTACTTC.